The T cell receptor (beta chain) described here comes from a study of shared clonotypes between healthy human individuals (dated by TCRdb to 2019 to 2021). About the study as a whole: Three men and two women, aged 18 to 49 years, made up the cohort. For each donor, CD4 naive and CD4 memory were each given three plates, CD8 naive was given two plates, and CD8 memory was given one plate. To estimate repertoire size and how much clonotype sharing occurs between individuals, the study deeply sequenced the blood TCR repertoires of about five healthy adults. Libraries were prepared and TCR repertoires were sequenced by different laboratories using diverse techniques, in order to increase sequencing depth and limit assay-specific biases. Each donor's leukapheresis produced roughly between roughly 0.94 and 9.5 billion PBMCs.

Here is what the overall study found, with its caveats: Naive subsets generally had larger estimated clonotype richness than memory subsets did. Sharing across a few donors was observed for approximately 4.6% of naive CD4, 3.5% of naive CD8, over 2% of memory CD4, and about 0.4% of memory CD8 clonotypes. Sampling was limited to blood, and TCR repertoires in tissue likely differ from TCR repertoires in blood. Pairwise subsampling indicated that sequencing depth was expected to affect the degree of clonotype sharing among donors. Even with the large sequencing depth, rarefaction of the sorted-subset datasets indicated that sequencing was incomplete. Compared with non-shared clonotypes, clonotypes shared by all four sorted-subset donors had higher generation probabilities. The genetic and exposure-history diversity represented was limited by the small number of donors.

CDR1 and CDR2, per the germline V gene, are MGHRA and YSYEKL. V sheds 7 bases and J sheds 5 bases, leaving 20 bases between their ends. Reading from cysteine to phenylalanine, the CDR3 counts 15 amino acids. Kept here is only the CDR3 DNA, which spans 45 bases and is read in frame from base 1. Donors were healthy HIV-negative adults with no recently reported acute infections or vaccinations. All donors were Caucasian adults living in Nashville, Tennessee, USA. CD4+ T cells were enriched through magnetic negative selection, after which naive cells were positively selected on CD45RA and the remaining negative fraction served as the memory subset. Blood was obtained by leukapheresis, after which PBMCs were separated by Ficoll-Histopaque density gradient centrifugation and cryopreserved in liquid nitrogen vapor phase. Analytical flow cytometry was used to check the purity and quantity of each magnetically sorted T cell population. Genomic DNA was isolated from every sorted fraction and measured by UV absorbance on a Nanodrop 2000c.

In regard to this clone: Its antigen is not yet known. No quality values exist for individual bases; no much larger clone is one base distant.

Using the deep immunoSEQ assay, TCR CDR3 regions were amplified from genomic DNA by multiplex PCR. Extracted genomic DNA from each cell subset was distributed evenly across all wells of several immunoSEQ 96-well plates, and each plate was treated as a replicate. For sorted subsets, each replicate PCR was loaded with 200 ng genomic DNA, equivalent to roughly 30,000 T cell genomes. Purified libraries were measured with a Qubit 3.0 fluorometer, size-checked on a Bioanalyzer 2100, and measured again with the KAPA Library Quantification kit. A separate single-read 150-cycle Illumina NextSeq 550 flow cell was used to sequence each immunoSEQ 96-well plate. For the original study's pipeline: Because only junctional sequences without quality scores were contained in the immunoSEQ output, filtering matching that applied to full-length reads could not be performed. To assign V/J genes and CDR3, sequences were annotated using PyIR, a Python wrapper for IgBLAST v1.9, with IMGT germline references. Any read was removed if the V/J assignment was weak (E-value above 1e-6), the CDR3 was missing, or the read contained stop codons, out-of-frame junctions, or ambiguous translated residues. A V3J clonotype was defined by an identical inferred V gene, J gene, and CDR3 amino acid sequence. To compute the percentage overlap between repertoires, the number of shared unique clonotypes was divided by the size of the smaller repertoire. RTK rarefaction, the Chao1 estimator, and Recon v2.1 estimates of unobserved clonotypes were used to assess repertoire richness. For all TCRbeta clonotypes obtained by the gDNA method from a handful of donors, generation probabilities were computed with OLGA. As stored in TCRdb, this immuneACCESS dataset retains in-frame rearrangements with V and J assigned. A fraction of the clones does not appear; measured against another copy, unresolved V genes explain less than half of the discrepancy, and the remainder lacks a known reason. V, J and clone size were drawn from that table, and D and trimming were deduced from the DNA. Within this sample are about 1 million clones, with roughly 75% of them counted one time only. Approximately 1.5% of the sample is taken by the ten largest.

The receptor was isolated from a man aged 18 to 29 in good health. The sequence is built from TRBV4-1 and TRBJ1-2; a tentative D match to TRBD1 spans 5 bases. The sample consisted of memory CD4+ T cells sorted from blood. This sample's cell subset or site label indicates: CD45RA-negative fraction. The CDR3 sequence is CASNQWQVWGYGYTF. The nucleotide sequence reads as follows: TGCGCCAGCAATCAATGGCAGGTGTGGGGGTATGGCTACACCTTC.